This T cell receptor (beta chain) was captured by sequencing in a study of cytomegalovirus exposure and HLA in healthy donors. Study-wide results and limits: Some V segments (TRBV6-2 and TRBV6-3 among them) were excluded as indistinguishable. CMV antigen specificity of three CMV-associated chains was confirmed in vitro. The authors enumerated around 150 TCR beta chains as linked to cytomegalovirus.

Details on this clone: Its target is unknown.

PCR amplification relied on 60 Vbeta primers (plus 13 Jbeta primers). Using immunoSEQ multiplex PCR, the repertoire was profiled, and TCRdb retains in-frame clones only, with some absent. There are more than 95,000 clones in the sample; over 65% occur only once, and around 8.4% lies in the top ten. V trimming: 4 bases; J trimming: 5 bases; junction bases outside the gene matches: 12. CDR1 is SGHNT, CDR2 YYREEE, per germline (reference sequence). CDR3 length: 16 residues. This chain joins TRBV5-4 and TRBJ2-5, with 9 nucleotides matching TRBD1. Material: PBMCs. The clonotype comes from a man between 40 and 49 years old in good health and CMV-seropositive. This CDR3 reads CASSPDRDRVGETQYF. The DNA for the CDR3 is TGTGCCAGCAGCCCGGATAGGGACAGGGTGGGGGAGACCCAGTACTTC.